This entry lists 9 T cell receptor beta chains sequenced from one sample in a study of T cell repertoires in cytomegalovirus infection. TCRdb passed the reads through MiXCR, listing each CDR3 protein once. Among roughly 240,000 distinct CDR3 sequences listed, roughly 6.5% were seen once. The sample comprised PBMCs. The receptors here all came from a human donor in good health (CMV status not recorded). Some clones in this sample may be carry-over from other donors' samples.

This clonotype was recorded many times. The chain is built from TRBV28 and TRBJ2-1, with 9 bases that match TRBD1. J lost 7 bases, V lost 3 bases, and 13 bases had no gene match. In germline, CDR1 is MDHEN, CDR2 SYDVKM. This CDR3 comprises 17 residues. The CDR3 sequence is CASSFLLGQGALNEQFF. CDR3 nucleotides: TGTGCCAGCAGTTTTCTCCTGGGACAGGGTGCCCTAAATGAGCAGTTCTTC.

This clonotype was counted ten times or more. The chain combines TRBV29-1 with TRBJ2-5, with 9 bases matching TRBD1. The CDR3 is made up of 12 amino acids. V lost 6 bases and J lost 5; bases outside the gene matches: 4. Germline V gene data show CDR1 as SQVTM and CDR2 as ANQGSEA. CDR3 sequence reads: CSVDRGGETQYF. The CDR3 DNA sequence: TGCAGCGTCGACAGGGGGGGGGAGACCCAGTACTTC. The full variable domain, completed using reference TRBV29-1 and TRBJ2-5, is SAVISQKPSRDICQRGTSLTIQCQVDSQVTMMFWYRQQPGQSLTLIATANQGSEATYESGFVIDKFPISRPNLTFSTLTVSNMSPEDSSIYLCSVDRGGETQYFGPGTRLLVL.

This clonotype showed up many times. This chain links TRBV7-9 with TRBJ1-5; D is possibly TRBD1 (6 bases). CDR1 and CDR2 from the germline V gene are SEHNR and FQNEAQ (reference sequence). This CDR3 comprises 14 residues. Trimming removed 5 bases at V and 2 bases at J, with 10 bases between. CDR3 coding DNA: TGTGCCAGCAGCAGGGGGGCCGGCAATCAGCCCCAGCATTTT. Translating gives CASSRGAGNQPQHF. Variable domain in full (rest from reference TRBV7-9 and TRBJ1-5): DTGVSQNPRHKITKRGQNVTFRCDPISEHNRLYWYRQTLGQGPEFLTYFQNEAQLEKSRLLSDRFSAERPKGSFSTLEIQRTEQGDSAMYLCASSRGAGNQPQHFGDGTRLSIL.

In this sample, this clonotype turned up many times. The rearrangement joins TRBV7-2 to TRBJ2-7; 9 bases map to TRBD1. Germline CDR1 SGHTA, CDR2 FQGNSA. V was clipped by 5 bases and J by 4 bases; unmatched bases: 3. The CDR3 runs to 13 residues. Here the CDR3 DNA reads TGTGCCAGCAGCCCGGACAGGGGTTACGAGCAGTACTTC. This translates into CASSPDRGYEQYF. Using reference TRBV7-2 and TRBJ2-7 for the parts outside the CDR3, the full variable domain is GAGVSQSPSNKVTEKGKDVELRCDPISGHTALYWYRQSLGQGLEFLIYFQGNSAPDKSGLPSDRFSAERTGGSVSTLTIQRTQQEDSAVYLCASSPDRGYEQYFGPGTRLTVT.

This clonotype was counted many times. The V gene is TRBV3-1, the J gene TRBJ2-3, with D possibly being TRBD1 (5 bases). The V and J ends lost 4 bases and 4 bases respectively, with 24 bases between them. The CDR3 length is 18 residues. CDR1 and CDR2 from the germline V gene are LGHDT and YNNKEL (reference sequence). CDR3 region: CASSPGRVWGSLPDTQYF. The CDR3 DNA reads TGTGCCAGCAGCCCCGGCCGGGTGTGGGGCAGCCTCCCAGATACGCAGTATTTT.

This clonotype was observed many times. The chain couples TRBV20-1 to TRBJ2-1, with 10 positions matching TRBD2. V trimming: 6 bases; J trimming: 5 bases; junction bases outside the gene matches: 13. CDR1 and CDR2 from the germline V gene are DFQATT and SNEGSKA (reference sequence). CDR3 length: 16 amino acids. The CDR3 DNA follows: TGCAGTGCCGCAGGGTGGAGCGGGGGGGTGGACAATGAGCAGTTCTTC. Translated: CSAAGWSGGVDNEQFF.

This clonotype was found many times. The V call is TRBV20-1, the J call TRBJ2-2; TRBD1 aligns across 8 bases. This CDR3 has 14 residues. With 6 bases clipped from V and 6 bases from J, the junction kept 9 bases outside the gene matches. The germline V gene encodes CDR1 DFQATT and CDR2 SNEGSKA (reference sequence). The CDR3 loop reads CSAIRQGPAGELFF. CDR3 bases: TGCAGTGCCATCCGACAGGGGCCGGCCGGGGAGCTGTTTTTT.

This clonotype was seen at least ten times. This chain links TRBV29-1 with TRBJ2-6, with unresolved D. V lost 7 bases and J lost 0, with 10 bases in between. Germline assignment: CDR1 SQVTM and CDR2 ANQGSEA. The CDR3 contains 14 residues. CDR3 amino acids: CSAPADSGANVLTF. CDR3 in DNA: TGCAGCGCCCCCGCGGACTCTGGGGCCAACGTCCTGACTTTC.

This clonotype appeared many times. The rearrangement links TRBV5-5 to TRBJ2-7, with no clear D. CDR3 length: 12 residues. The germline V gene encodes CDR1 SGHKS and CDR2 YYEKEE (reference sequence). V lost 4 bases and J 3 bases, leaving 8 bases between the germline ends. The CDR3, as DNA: TGTGCCAGCAGCCTTGACATCTACGAGCAGTACTTC. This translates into CASSLDIYEQYF.